This section outlines one T cell receptor beta chain sequence together with its context. What it recognizes is unknown. The sample is drawn from a study of radiation and T cells in renal cell carcinoma. Method: immunoSEQ multiplex PCR; TCRdb's copy keeps in-frame clones and lacks some. The repertoire holds roughly 120,000 clones, 70% to 90% seen once, with approximately 2% in the top ten. Study conclusions and caveats: No pretreatment tumor biopsies were available for baseline clonotypes. From baseline, blood top tumor clonotypes peaked at 2 weeks post-radiation.

Germline V gene sequence: CDR1 MNHNS, CDR2 SASEGT. CDR3 size: 14 residues. The germline V and J ends were trimmed by 5 bases and 4 bases, with 15 bases remaining between them. Time point described: blood 2 weeks post-SBRT. Described treatment: 15 Gy SBRT to primary tumor, nephrectomy 4 weeks later. Blood was sampled at baseline, 2 weeks and 4 weeks after SBRT. The material was blood, obtained from a patient whose treatment included radiotherapy and nephrectomy. The chain is built from TRBV6-1 and TRBJ2-7; unclear D gene. The source is a woman aged 60 to 75 with renal cell carcinoma. CDR3: CASSTSHGIYEQYF. As DNA, the CDR3 is TGTGCCAGCAGTACCTCGCATGGAATATACGAGCAGTACTTC.